The subject of this entry is one T cell receptor beta chain. Its specificity is unknown. This sample was taken from a study of T cell responses to AZD1222 COVID-19 vaccine. Study-wide points: Nearly half of the spike-specific TCRs reportedly recognize variant regions that carry no mutations. Clonal diversity may have been underestimated, and the donors were mostly white British, with more females than males. Baseline seropositivity characterized only a handful of AZD1222 recipients.

Germline V gene sequence: CDR1 MNHEY, CDR2 SVGEGT. V was cut by 5 bases and J by 0 bases, with 13 bases left in between. The CDR3 runs 15 residues. Produced via immunoSEQ multiplex PCR; TCRdb's table is partial and in-frame only. The sample contains approximately 74,000 clones, 80% to 90% of which appear only once. Source: peripheral blood, taken on day 0 of AZD1222 vaccination. The receptor comes from an adult in good health. The J gene is TRBJ2-5, the V gene TRBV6-2 or TRBV6-3; a weak D match, TRBD2 (6 bases). The CDR3 sequence is CASSLLWEDQETQYF. CDR3 DNA: TGTGCCAGCAGTCTTTTATGGGAGGACCAAGAGACCCAGTACTTC.